This TCR beta chain is from a study of OX40 agonist ivuxolimab in advanced cancers. Profiled with immunoSEQ multiplex PCR; TCRdb holds only in-frame clones, not every one. The sample comprises 150,000 to 170,000 clones, around 94% of which are singletons, and about 0.31% rests with the top ten. Germline loops: CDR1 SGDLS, CDR2 YYNGEE. Between the trimmed V and J ends, which lost 3 bases and 9 bases, there was a span of 10 bases. CDR3 length: 12 residues. The receptor was isolated from an adult with an advanced solid tumor such as melanoma, head and neck, liver or kidney cancer. Sequenced material: CD4+ or CD8+ T cells sorted from blood, taken in a trial of the OX40 agonist ivuxolimab. The J gene is TRBJ1-5, the V gene TRBV9; D is possibly TRBD1 (6 bases). The CDR3 is CASSAEGGPQHF. The DNA for the CDR3 is TGTGCCAGCAGCGCGGAGGGGGGGCCCCAGCATTTT.